The clone carrying this T cell receptor (beta chain) was counted between two and nine times. What it recognizes is unknown. This record belongs to a study of vaccination and CD4 T cells after COVID-19. At the level of the study: Post-COVID specimens were obtained a median approximately 95 days after diagnosis (range 35 to 161).

Cultured CD4+ T-cell DNA underwent Oncomine TCR Beta short-read sequencing. Investigators isolated genomic DNA from cultured CD4+ T cells. TCRdb recomputed calls from the PCR reads with MiXCR, one row per CDR3 protein. The top ten clones hold 29% of a sample with more than 10,000 distinct CDR3 sequences, about 46% of them seen once. The CDR3 spans 12 residues. V was shortened by 4 bases and J by 5 bases, with 8 bases between the two germline ends. CDR1 and CDR2 (germline): ENHRY, SYGVKD. As for treatment: 10-day PBMC culture with coronavirus spike peptide pools or control peptides (ViraFEST assay). Expansion of antigen-specific T cells with peptide pools by ViraFEST preceded sequencing of TCRs.

Sequencing was done on a sample of CD4+ T cells from blood, cultured in vitro. The V and J genes are TRBV10-3 and TRBJ1-2, with a weak D call TRBD1 (5 bases). This receptor was identified in a human donor who had recovered from COVID-19. CDR3 coding DNA: TGTGCCATCAGTGGGGACGGTTATGGCTACACCTTC. Amino acid sequence: CAISGDGYGYTF.